This T cell receptor beta chain was captured in a study of T cell changes during pregnancy in multiple sclerosis. Germline CDR1 is MNHEY and CDR2 is SMNVEV (reference sequence). This CDR3 has 13 residues. Trimming left V 3 bases short and J 8 bases short, with 13 bases between. Method: immunoSEQ multiplex PCR; TCRdb's copy keeps in-frame clones and lacks some. This table has roughly 100,000 clones, 92% appearing once. This receptor was identified in a female donor with multiple sclerosis, enrolled in a pregnancy study. The chain recombines TRBV27 with TRBJ1-1; no reliable D call. This sample comprised peripheral blood, obtained after pregnancy. The CDR3 protein is CASSLLGEPEAFF. The CDR3 nucleotides are TGTGCCAGCAGTTTGTTGGGCGAACCCGAAGCTTTCTTT.